The 28 T cell receptor beta chains given below trace back to one sample, sequenced in a study of lymphopenia after photon versus proton radiotherapy. Profiling relied on immunoSEQ multiplex PCR, and the TCRdb table lists in-frame clones only, not all of them. This sample has around 28,000 clones, with around 81% found just once. Specimen: peripheral blood, collected from a patient treated with photon-based radiotherapy. Source of these receptors: a man between 50 and 59 years old with gastric cancer.

The chain uses TRBV5-1 and TRBJ2-6; TRBD1 matches 7 bases. The CDR3 runs to 17 residues. Germline loops: CDR1 SGHRS, CDR2 YFSETQ. Trimming took 0 bases from V and 0 from J; bases not matched to a gene: 3. This CDR3 reads CASSLAPGGSGANVLTF. The CDR3 DNA is TGCGCCAGCAGCTTGGCGCCAGGGGGCTCTGGGGCCAACGTCCTGACTTTC.

This rearrangement joins TRBV7-9 to TRBJ2-2, with D possibly being TRBD2 (6 bases). The V and J ends lost 1 base and 1 base respectively, with 10 bases between them. This CDR3 spans 16 amino acids. CDR1 and CDR2 from the germline V gene are SEHNR and FQNEAQ (reference sequence). CDR3 DNA: TGTGCCAGCAGCTTAGGTGTTAGCGGGAACACCGGGGAGCTGTTTTTT. Protein product: CASSLGVSGNTGELFF.

V and J are TRBV2 and TRBJ1-2; D call uncertain. The CDR3 runs 13 residues. V shed 3 bases and J shed 5 bases, with 10 bases lying between them. Germline V gives CDR1 SNHLY, CDR2 FYNNEI. CDR3 residues: CASSEGQAYGYTF. DNA of the CDR3: TGTGCCAGCAGTGAGGGCCAGGCTTATGGCTACACCTTC.

V usage is TRBV29-1 and J usage is TRBJ1-5; unclear D gene. V dropped 6 bases and J dropped 5 bases, with 14 bases sitting between them. This CDR3 comprises 13 residues. Germline assignment: CDR1 SQVTM and CDR2 ANQGSEA. Here the CDR3 DNA reads TGCAGCGTCTCCTCGAGCGGCGATCAGCCCCAGCATTTT. Protein: CSVSSSGDQPQHF. Filled out from reference TRBV29-1 and TRBJ1-5, the complete variable domain reads SAVISQKPSRDICQRGTSLTIQCQVDSQVTMMFWYRQQPGQSLTLIATANQGSEATYESGFVIDKFPISRPNLTFSTLTVSNMSPEDSSIYLCSVSSSGDQPQHFGDGTRLSIL.

V and J are TRBV5-1 and TRBJ2-3; D call uncertain. Germline values: CDR1 SGHRS, CDR2 YFSETQ. V was trimmed by 0 bases and J by 4 bases, leaving 9 bases between them. This CDR3 has 14 residues. The CDR3 region is CASSLDGDADTQYF. CDR3 nucleotides: TGCGCCAGCAGCTTGGATGGGGATGCAGATACGCAGTATTTT. Full variable domain (rest looked up from reference TRBV5-1 and TRBJ2-3): KAGVTQTPRYLIKTRGQQVTLSCSPISGHRSVSWYQQTPGQGLQFLFEYFSETQRNKGNFPGRFSGRQFSNSRSEMNVSTLELGDSALYLCASSLDGDADTQYFGPGTRLTVL.

The chain couples TRBV18 to TRBJ1-1; 7 bases align to TRBD1. Germline values: CDR1 KGHSH, CDR2 LQKENI. The CDR3 is 18 residues long. The J segment lost 5 bases and the V segment lost 3 bases, leaving 18 bases of the junction unmatched. CDR3 in DNA: TGTGCCAGCTCACCCCGCCCCGCCCCCGGGCAGGGGGGGACTGAAGCTTTCTTT. Residues: CASSPRPAPGQGGTEAFF.

The V gene is TRBV27, the J gene TRBJ2-3; weak D call: TRBD2 (7 bases). The germline gives CDR1 MNHEY, CDR2 SMNVEV (reference sequence). The CDR3 is made up of 15 amino acids. Trimming pared 3 bases from V and 1 base from J, leaving 11 bases between. CDR3 DNA sequence: TGTGCCAGCAGTTTTGCGGGGGCTGGCACAGATACGCAGTATTTT. Translation: CASSFAGAGTDTQYF.

This clone was detected a few times. The chain links TRBV14 to TRBJ2-2; D unresolved. The CDR3 consists of 12 residues. Germline lookup yields CDR1 SGHDN and CDR2 FVKESK. Trimming left V 1 base short and J 11 bases short, with 8 bases between. The CDR3 reads CASSQGPIELFF. The CDR3 bases are TGTGCCAGCAGCCAAGGGCCCATCGAGCTGTTTTTT.

The chain carries TRBV10-1 and TRBJ2-7; D is possibly TRBD1 (6 bases). Germline lookup yields CDR1 WNHNN and CDR2 SYGVQD (reference sequence). V was cut by 3 bases and J by 4 bases, with 10 bases left in between. The CDR3 sequence is 13 residues long. The CDR3 loop reads CASSDPDRYEQYF. As DNA, the CDR3 is TGCGCCAGCAGTGACCCCGACAGGTACGAGCAGTACTTC.

V gene TRBV6-1 combines with J gene TRBJ2-3; D gene ambiguous. CDR3 length: 14 amino acids. Between the trimmed V and J ends, which lost 2 bases and 4 bases, there was a span of 10 bases. Germline V gene lookup returns CDR1 MNHNS and CDR2 SASEGT. The CDR3 reads CASSETQVPDTQYF. As DNA, the CDR3 is TGTGCCAGCAGTGAAACGCAGGTTCCAGATACGCAGTATTTT.

The chain links TRBV6-1 to TRBJ1-1; a weak D match, TRBD1 (6 bases). The germline V and J ends were trimmed by 5 bases and 4 bases, with 11 bases remaining between them. Germline V lookup: CDR1 MNHNS, CDR2 SASEGT. CDR3 size: 13 residues. The CDR3 here is CASSLIGGTEAFF. The DNA of the CDR3 is TGTGCCAGCAGTCTGATAGGGGGCACTGAAGCTTTCTTT.

This chain links TRBV5-6 with TRBJ2-1; D unresolved. Germline CDR1 SGHDT, CDR2 YYEEEE. CDR3 length: 12 residues. Trimming stripped 3 bases from V and 6 bases from J, with 7 bases between. The CDR3 nucleotides read TGTGCCAGCAGCTCGGTCGGCAATGAGCAGTTCTTC. Protein sequence: CASSSVGNEQFF.

V is TRBV4-2 and J is TRBJ2-1; D is possibly TRBD2 (7 bases). The CDR3 contains 16 residues. Trimming took off 1 base at V and 7 bases at J, with 17 bases between the two ends. The germline V gene encodes CDR1 LGHNA and CDR2 YNFKEQ. CDR3 protein: CASSQGSRGRRNEQFF. The CDR3, as DNA: TGTGCCAGCAGCCAAGGGTCGCGGGGGCGGAGGAATGAGCAGTTCTTC.

The chain employs TRBV7-3 and TRBJ2-3, with 12 bases matching TRBD2. Germline lookup yields CDR1 SGHTA and CDR2 FQGTGA. V dropped 2 bases and J dropped 1; count of bases not matched to a gene: 7. This CDR3 comprises 18 residues. The CDR3 DNA reads as TGTGCCAGCAGCTTAGGGAGACTAGCGGGGGCCCGCACAGATACGCAGTATTTT. This translates into CASSLGRLAGARTDTQYF.

The chain has TRBV11-2 and TRBJ2-7; the D is unclear. This CDR3 is 16 amino acids long. Germline V CDR1 and CDR2: SGHAT, FQNNGV. Trimming cost V 1 base and J 2 bases, with 15 bases left between them. In DNA, the CDR3 is TGTGCCAGCAGCTTAGTTCCGGGTACTATTACCTACGAGCAGTACTTC. Amino acids: CASSLVPGTITYEQYF.

This clone turned up a few times. CDR3 DNA: TGTGCCACCTGGACTAGTCAATCCCCAGATACGCAGTATTTT. This codes for CATWTSQSPDTQYF. The chain combines TRBV6-5 with TRBJ2-3, with TRBD2 matching 7 bases. This CDR3 contains 14 residues. The V segment lost 10 bases and the J segment 4 bases; nucleotides outside the gene matches: 11. Looked up from germline, CDR1 is MNHEY and CDR2 is SVGAGI.

The rearrangement joins TRBV7-7 to TRBJ2-7; 8 bases match TRBD1. Germline values: CDR1 SSHAT, CDR2 FNYEAQ (reference sequence). The ends lost 5 bases at V and 6 bases at J; junction bases unmatched: 9. This CDR3 spans 14 amino acids. The CDR3 region is CASSPRGQGGEQYF. The CDR3, as DNA: TGTGCCAGCAGCCCGCGTGGACAGGGCGGCGAGCAGTACTTC.

V is TRBV5-1 and J is TRBJ2-5; the D is unclear. CDR1 SGHRS and CDR2 YFSETQ come from the germline V gene. The CDR3 is made up of 13 amino acids. V was trimmed by 3 bases and J by 4 bases, leaving 10 bases between them. The CDR3 sequence is CASSSHLGETQYF. The CDR3 region has the DNA TGCGCCAGCAGCTCCCACCTTGGAGAGACCCAGTACTTC.

The chain recombines TRBV9 with TRBJ1-5, with D possibly being TRBD1 (6 bases). CDR3 length: 15 amino acids. Deletions cut 4 bases from V and 6 bases from J, with 17 bases between. Germline V gene lookup returns CDR1 SGDLS and CDR2 YYNGEE. CDR3 nucleotide sequence: TGTGCCAGCAGCCAAGGGGCACGAGGGGGTCAGCCCCAGCATTTT. Amino acid sequence: CASSQGARGGQPQHF.

The chain is built from TRBV27 and TRBJ1-2; the D gene is possibly TRBD1 (5 bases). Trimming cost V 6 bases and J 8 bases, with 22 bases left between them. The length of the CDR3 is 15 residues. Germline CDR1 is MNHEY and CDR2 is SMNVEV (reference sequence). The chain's CDR3 is CASSYLGGRMMGYTF. Here the CDR3 DNA reads TGTGCCAGCAGCTACCTGGGGGGAAGGATGATGGGCTACACCTTC.

This clone was picked up a small number of times. This chain connects TRBV6-5 to TRBJ1-6; D not resolved. V was clipped by 5 bases and J by 8 bases, with 10 bases between them. The CDR3 loop spans 13 amino acids. Germline-derived CDR1 and CDR2 are MNHEY and SVGAGI. CDR3 sequence: CASSTRTDSPLHF. Here the CDR3 DNA reads TGTGCCAGCAGTACACGGACCGATTCACCCCTCCACTTT.

The J gene is TRBJ2-7, the V gene TRBV6-6; D is possibly TRBD1 (6 bases). Germline V gene lookup returns CDR1 MNHNY and CDR2 SVGAGI (reference sequence). The CDR3 sequence is 11 residues long. Between the trimmed V and J ends, which lost 6 bases and 12 bases, there was a span of 15 bases. CDR3 bases: TGTGCCAGCAGACGAGACAGGTTGATGTACGTC. Its translation is CASRRDRLMYV.

V gene TRBV13 combines with J gene TRBJ2-5; 9 bases agree with TRBD2. Germline assignment: CDR1 PRHDT and CDR2 FYEKMQ (reference sequence). V lost 1 base to trimming and J lost 4 bases; unmatched junction nucleotides: 7. CDR3 size: 16 residues. The DNA for the CDR3 is TGTGCCAGCAGCTTAGTGGCTAGCGGGGAGCGAGAGACCCAGTACTTC. It translates to CASSLVASGERETQYF.

The V and J genes are TRBV15 and TRBJ2-3; D gene unclear. From germline, CDR1 is LNHNV and CDR2 YYDKDF (reference sequence). Trimming removed 3 bases at V and 2 bases at J, with 6 bases between. This CDR3 is 13 amino acids long. The CDR3 nucleotides are TGTGCCACCAGCAGGGGAACCACAGATACGCAGTATTTT. Translated, it gives CATSRGTTDTQYF.

CDR3 sequence (DNA): TGTGCCAGTAGTATAGGGGCGGGACTGAACTCCTACGAGCAGTACTTC. Its protein product is CASSIGAGLNSYEQYF. V gene TRBV19 combines with J gene TRBJ2-7, with TRBD2 as a possible D gene (6 bases). The germline gives CDR1 LNHDA, CDR2 SQIVND (reference sequence). Between the trimmed V and J ends, which lost 1 base and 0 bases, there was a span of 13 bases. The CDR3 contains 16 residues.

This chain connects TRBV4-3 to TRBJ2-1; weak D call: TRBD2 (5 bases). In germline, CDR1 is LGHNA, CDR2 YSLEER. The V end was cut by 0 bases, the J end by 6 bases, with 12 bases between. The length of the CDR3 is 15 residues. The CDR3 DNA reads as TGCGCCAGCAGCCAAGATGGAGGACGGATCAATGAGCAGTTCTTC. This sequence encodes CASSQDGGRINEQFF.

CDR3 region: CASRNDGQGARETQYF. The CDR3 coding sequence is TGTGCCAGCAGGAACGACGGACAGGGGGCTAGGGAGACCCAGTACTTC. The V call is TRBV7-9, the J call TRBJ2-5; 11 bases match TRBD1. V trimming: 6 bases; J trimming: 5 bases; junction bases outside the gene matches: 11. This CDR3 has 16 residues. CDR1 and CDR2 (germline): SEHNR, FQNEAQ (reference sequence).

This clone was seen just once. J is TRBJ1-5 and V is TRBV30; perhaps TRBD1 as D (5 bases). V was cut by 0 bases and J by 0 bases, with 15 bases left in between. Looked up from germline, CDR1 is GTSNPN and CDR2 is SVGIG (reference sequence). The CDR3 spans 17 residues. CDR3 loop: CAWSVAQDPYSNQPQHF. CDR3 nucleotide sequence: TGTGCCTGGAGTGTGGCACAGGATCCTTATAGCAATCAGCCCCAGCATTTT. The full variable domain, in which reference TRBV30 and TRBJ1-5 provide the parts outside the CDR3, is SQTIHQWPATLVQPVGSPLSLECTVEGTSNPNLYWYRQAAGRGLQLLFYSVGIGQISSEVPQNLSASRPQDRQFILSSKKLLLSDSGFYLCAWSVAQDPYSNQPQHFGDGTRLSIL.